This T cell receptor beta chain was recovered during a study of OX40 agonist ivuxolimab in advanced cancers. Some clones are missing from TCRdb's copy, which holds only in-frame ones; the method was immunoSEQ multiplex PCR. The repertoire consists of tens of thousands of clones, with 85% to 95% occurring once and the leading ten covering less than 20%. The CDR3 is 17 amino acids. CDR1 is MNHEY, CDR2 SMNVEV, per germline (reference sequence). V lost 4 bases, J lost 4 bases, and 17 bases lay in between. The clonotype originates from an adult with an advanced solid tumor such as melanoma, head and neck, liver or kidney cancer. This chain joins TRBV27 and TRBJ2-6, with D tentatively TRBD2 (7 bases). Material: CD4+ or CD8+ T cells sorted from blood, obtained in a trial of the OX40 agonist ivuxolimab. The CDR3 here is CASSSIFGGPGANVLTF. In nucleotides, the CDR3 is TGTGCCAGCAGTTCCATTTTCGGGGGGCCGGGGGCCAACGTCCTGACTTTC.